This T cell receptor (beta chain) was retrieved from a study of siplizumab effects on memory and regulatory T cells. Whole-study results and caveats: Naive T cells looked more diverse than memory cells, and they looked like major contributors to the alloresponse. The mapping of alloreactive clones to unstimulated subsets covered only a minor fraction of them.

Assay used: immunoSEQ multiplex PCR; TCRdb lists only in-frame clones, some missing. The table shows about 94,000 clones, with approximately 95% occurring only once. Worth noting for this clone: Its specificity is not known.

V was clipped by 6 bases and J by 1 base; unmatched bases: 9. In germline, CDR1 is SGHRS, CDR2 YFSETQ. This CDR3 region has 16 residues. This sequence joins TRBV5-1 and TRBJ2-2, with TRBD1 matching 7 bases. The sequenced sample was non-Treg CD4+ T cells sorted from blood. This receptor was identified in a human donor in good health. CDR3 region: CASNRNGQVNTGELFF. The CDR3 nucleotides are TGCGCCAGCAATAGGAATGGACAGGTGAACACCGGGGAGCTGTTTTTT.